This T cell receptor (beta chain) was found in a study of blood T cell repertoires in COVID-19. Turning to the study itself: The United States, Italy and Spain supplied acute and convalescent COVID-19 samples.

Germline CDR1 reads SGHDT; CDR2 reads YYEEEE. The CDR3 is made up of 15 amino acids. J was trimmed by 5 bases and V by 0 bases; bases with no gene match: 5. Seattle participants joined during active infection and were tracked over time. This table comes from immunoSEQ multiplex PCR, and its TCRdb copy is limited to in-frame clones, with some not included. Of 350,000 or so clones in the sample, roughly 87% were seen once. This clone was seen a few times. The chain uses TRBV5-6 and TRBJ1-5, with 7 bases identical to TRBD1. This receptor was taken from a woman aged 55-69 years with COVID-19, enrolled during active disease. Sequenced sample: peripheral blood. CDR3 in amino acids: CASSLGQGFDQPQHF. The CDR3 region has the DNA TGTGCCAGCAGCTTGGGACAGGGTTTCGATCAGCCCCAGCATTTT.